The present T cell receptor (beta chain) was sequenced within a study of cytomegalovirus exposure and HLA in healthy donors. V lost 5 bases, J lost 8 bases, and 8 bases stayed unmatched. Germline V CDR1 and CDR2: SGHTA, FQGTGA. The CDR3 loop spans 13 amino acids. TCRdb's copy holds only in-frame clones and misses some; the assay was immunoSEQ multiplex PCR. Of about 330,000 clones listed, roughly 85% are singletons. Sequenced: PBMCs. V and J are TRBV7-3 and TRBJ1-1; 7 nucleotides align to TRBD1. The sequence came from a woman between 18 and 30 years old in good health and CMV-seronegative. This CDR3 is CASSRSGTDEAFF. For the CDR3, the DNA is TGTGCCAGCAGCCGATCAGGGACAGACGAAGCTTTCTTT.